Described below is a single T cell receptor (beta chain) sequence and its context. It has no known antigen specificity. There are no base qualities to consult, and no much larger clone falls within one base. CDR1 SGHNT and CDR2 YYREEE are derived from the germline V gene (reference sequence). Spanning cysteine to phenylalanine, the CDR3 consists of 15 amino acids. Only the CDR3 portion is preserved as DNA: 45 bases, with reading frame beginning at the first base. To prepare the library, the immunoSEQ multiplex PCR assay was applied. For the multiplex PCR, a mixture combining 60 forward primers for TCR Vbeta segments and 13 reverse primers for TCR Jbeta segments was used. The CDR3 region of rearranged TCR beta genes was amplified from genomic DNA with a multiplex PCR assay. The amplified TCR beta libraries were sequenced on the Illumina HiSeq System as 87-base-pair reads. The study's own analysis went as follows. A later analysis tallied 75 million to 95 million unique TCR beta chains across the 666 repertoires, and about 10 million of those chains were shared by two or more donors. A nearest-neighbor algorithm error-corrected the raw reads and collapsed the reads into unique sequences, merging closely related sequences to remove PCR and sequencing errors. CDR3 sequences were aligned to IMGT reference sequences to assign V, D and J gene segments. Each retained sequence needed at least a six-nucleotide match to both a V gene segment and a J gene segment. A rearrangement was called productive if the CDR3 had no stop codons and remained in frame with V and J, and every other rearrangement was called non-productive. Following IMGT convention, CDR3 was defined as the stretch from the second conserved V-encoded cysteine up to the conserved J-encoded phenylalanine. The earlier analysis of about 570 of the donors excluded any sequence lacking an unambiguous match to a single V gene segment. In an earlier analysis of around 590 of the donors, a V segment was called functional when productive rearrangements were above 56.7%, and segregating when the standard deviation between donors exceeded 5%. A statistical classification framework was built to diagnose cytomegalovirus status from the catalog of TCR beta chain sequences. In a later analysis, V and J genes were assigned by comparing TCR nucleotide sequences against IMGT/GENE-DB human TR gene sequences. In a later analysis, CDR3 sequences and most-parsimonious VDJ recombination scenarios were assigned using the TCRdist pipeline. In a later analysis, each TCR beta chain was defined by its CDR3 amino acid sequence together with its V-gene family, and reads without a unique V-gene family were excluded. A later analysis removed 450 to 600 highly shared, low-generation-probability nucleotide sequences to deal with suspected cross-contamination and a sequencing artifact. In a later analysis, a clonal expansion index was calculated for each public chain from normalized within-repertoire ranks of inferred template counts. Generation probabilities in a later analysis came from a VDJ recombination model fitted to out-of-frame rearrangements, and those results were checked against IGoR. In a later analysis, hypergeometric tests were used to score TCR-TCR, TCR-HLA and TCR-CMV co-occurrence, with a repertoire-size bias correction applied to TCR pairs. To estimate false discovery rates, a later analysis permuted the HLA or CMV assignments 20 times. In a later analysis, co-occurring TCRs were grouped with DBSCAN, and TCRdist sequence similarity was added when clustering was performed within HLA-allele-positive subsets. Repertoires with fewer than 30,000 or more than 120,000 public chains were left out of co-occurrence clustering, as were about five repertoires with anomalous nucleotide sharing. TCRdb provides this immuneACCESS table in a form limited to in-frame rearrangements. Some clones are lacking; in checked studies, under half of them reflect an unresolved V gene, and why the rest are absent is not known. V and J calls and clone size are given by that table; D and trimming were obtained from the DNA. This sample gives roughly 140,000 clones in total; roughly 80% of them show up just once. Jointly, the top ten make up around 4.5% of the sample.

In total, 600 or so healthy bone marrow donors made up the cohort. At the time of sampling, all cohort members were nominally healthy, though unrecorded immune exposures were likely present. The donor was CMV seropositive and belonged to the group of 250 to 300 seropositive cohort members. A peripheral blood sample was provided by each donor, and peripheral blood mononuclear cells were used for TCR beta sequencing. The Qiagen DNeasy Blood Extraction Kit was used to extract genomic DNA from the blood cell samples. The data belong to a study of cytomegalovirus exposure and HLA in healthy donors (dated by TCRdb to between 2016 and 2019). Notes on the research overall: According to an earlier analysis of 587 of the donors, about 170 million T cells yielded 120 million or so unique TCR beta sequences and around 300 Gb of sequence data. Roughly 310 gigabases of sequencing data and approximately 80 million unique TCR sequences were included in an early release covering roughly 700 HLA-typed donors. Among the roughly 410 genotyped donors, about 85% belonged to the genetic ancestry cluster associated with self-reported Caucasian donors. The aim of the study was to test whether cataloging public T cell receptors could identify signatures of past pathogen exposure. The T cell repertoires of some 670 subjects were profiled by immunosequencing and related to cytomegalovirus serostatus. A separate validation cohort of 100 to 150 different subjects was used in addition to the roughly 720-subject first cohort. To predict cytomegalovirus infection status, the study brought together high-throughput TCR immunosequencing, statistical association of individual TCRs with disease status, and machine learning. A later analysis re-examined previously published TCR beta repertoires from 500 to 700 donors and added high-resolution HLA genotyping to investigate patterns of TCR occurrence. The later analysis used no new phenotypic data to find candidate immune exposures, relying instead on TCR beta sequences and their occurrence across donors. An earlier analysis of around 540 of the donors applied high-throughput TCR beta sequencing to assess whether each TCR beta V gene segment acted as functional or pseudogenic. Donor age, sex, ethnicity and CMV serostatus were collected together with the repertoire data. A later genetic analysis used genome-wide SNP genotypes for about three fifths of the 666 donors, treating that subset as a discovery cohort. All discovery cohort repertoires had been generated on a single sequencing platform. HLA typing included class I and class II loci at four-digit resolution. The number of typed donors differed by locus: about 620-640 for A, B, C, DRB1 and DQB1; some 540 for DQA1; some 590 for DPA1; and around 450 for DPB1. Four to six DR-DQ haplotypes were handled as single units for association and clustering, since linkage in the cohort was strong. Among 300 to 500 genotyped donors of the cohort, an average of approximately 240,000 unique TCR beta nucleotide sequences was sequenced per donor, of which roughly 17% were non-productive.

What the study reported, not specific to this receptor: A later analysis found that most CMV-associated TCR beta chains appeared HLA-restricted, with HLA associations seemingly driven largely by CMV exposure. A later analysis associated around 16,000 TCR beta sequences with specific HLA alleles at a false discovery rate of 0.05. Presence/absence analyses assumed roughly uniform sequencing depth across donors, an assumption that may not hold. Most TCR sequences were seen in very few donors, while some public TCRs were found in many individuals. Because HLA typing was missing for some donors at each locus, association tests included only the typed subset. A further reported finding was that TCR beta sequences accurately predicted the HLA-A and HLA-B alleles for most subjects in the first cohort. In a later analysis, the rate of TCR association differed among HLA loci, with DRB1 alleles having the most associated TCRs and HLA-C alleles having the fewest. The study gave a list of about 160 TCR beta chains associated with cytomegalovirus. For the cohort, immune exposure information was limited to CMV serostatus. The authors suggested that the approach could potentially be generalized to other disease states and immunological phenotypes. In vitro tests confirmed that a few of the cytomegalovirus-associated TCR beta chains recognize cytomegalovirus antigens. An association between a missense DCLRE1C variant and V-gene and J-gene trimming of TCR beta chains was found in a later genetic analysis and replicated in an independent cohort. Compared with equally common non-associated chains, HLA-associated TCR beta chains in a later analysis were more clonally expanded and had lower generation probabilities. Because counts were too low, some 16 rarely observed V segments, including chromosome 9 orphons, were excluded from the earlier analysis of 587 of the donors. Strong co-occurrence of HLA alleles, especially DR and DQ, made assigning TCR associations to individual alleles difficult. Linkage disequilibrium might explain the correlated functional status among segregating V segments, but an unknown experimental factor could not be excluded. In this cohort, only TCR beta chains were sequenced, and detectable features were limited by the absence of alpha or paired-chain data. The sequencing pipeline was judged likely to have produced a cluster of highly shared sequence variants as a technical artifact. The 87-base-pair reads could not distinguish some IMGT-functional V segments, including TRBV6-2 and TRBV6-3, so those segments were excluded. In both the original and validation cohorts, the classifier was reported to diagnose cytomegalovirus status with high specificity and sensitivity. In a later genetic analysis, fewer N-insertions in productive TCRs were reported among donors in an Asian-associated ancestry cluster than the roughly 700-donor mean. In an earlier analysis of approximately 590 of the donors, most TCR beta V segments appeared in productive rearrangements about 87% or about 30% of the time, broadly matching IMGT annotations. In a later analysis, several top co-occurrence clusters were reported to appear linked to parvovirus B19, influenza, CMV and Epstein-Barr virus.

This sequence was found in a woman aged 40-49 years in good health and CMV-seropositive. Sequences were obtained from PBMCs. The V gene is TRBV5-4 and the J gene is TRBJ2-5, with 10 middle bases fitting TRBD2. The J call is uncertain, as TRBJ2-7 better fits the DNA end. The CDR3 region reads CASSLDLAGDYEQYF. The DNA sequence is given as TGTGCCAGCAGCTTGGACCTAGCGGGAGACTACGAGCAGTACTTC.